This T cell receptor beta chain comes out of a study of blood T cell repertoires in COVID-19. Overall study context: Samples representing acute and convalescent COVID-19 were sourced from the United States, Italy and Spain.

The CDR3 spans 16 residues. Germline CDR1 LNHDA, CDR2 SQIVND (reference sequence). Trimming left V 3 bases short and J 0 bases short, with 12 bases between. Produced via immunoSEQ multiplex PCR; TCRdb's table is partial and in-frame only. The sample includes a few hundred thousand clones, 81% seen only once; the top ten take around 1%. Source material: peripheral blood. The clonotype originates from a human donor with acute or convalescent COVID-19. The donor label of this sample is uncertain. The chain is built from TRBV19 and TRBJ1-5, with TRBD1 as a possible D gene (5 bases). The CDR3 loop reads CASSIFSGGSNQPQHF. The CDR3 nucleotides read TGTGCCAGTAGTATCTTTTCCGGGGGTAGCAATCAGCCCCAGCATTTT.